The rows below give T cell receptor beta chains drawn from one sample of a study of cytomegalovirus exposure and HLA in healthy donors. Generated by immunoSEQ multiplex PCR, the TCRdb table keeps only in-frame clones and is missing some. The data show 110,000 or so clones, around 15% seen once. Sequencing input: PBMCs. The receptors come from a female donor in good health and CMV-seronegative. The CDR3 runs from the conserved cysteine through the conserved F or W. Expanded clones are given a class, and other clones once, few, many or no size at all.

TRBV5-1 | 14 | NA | CASSLDLRNYEQYF
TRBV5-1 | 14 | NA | CASSLHQGVYEQYF
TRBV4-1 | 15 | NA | CASSQRTGGTDTQYF
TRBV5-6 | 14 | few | CASSLTGSYYEQYF
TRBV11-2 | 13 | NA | CASSQNGLYEQYF
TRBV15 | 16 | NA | CATSRGSRGSNQPQHF
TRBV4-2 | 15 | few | CASSQETGGVDEQFF
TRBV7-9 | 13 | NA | CASDLGVNTEAFF
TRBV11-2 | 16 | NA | CASSLFAGQEFAPLHF
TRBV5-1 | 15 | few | CASSLALAGNYEQYF
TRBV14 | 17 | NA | CASSPSTSGREINEQFF
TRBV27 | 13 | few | CASRGASYYGYTF
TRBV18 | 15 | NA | CASSQGTSGRNEQYF
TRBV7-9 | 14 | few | CASSTLSSYNEQFF
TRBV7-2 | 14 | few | CASSPDRFNQPQHF
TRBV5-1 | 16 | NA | CASSLKTGGVADTQYF
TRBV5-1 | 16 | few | CASSLDPASGVYEQYF
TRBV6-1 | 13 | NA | CASRGADWLEQYF
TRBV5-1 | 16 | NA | CASSLVSGGNTDTQYF
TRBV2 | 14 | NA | CASSEALPGNTIYF